This is a list of T cell receptor beta chains from one sample in a study of blood T cell repertoires in COVID-19. Using immunoSEQ multiplex PCR, the repertoire was profiled, and TCRdb retains in-frame clones only, with some absent. The sample records roughly 80,000 clones, about nine tenths being singletons. Sequencing was carried out using peripheral blood. These receptors originate from a woman of 80 years or more with acute or convalescent COVID-19. CDR3s include the opening cysteine and the closing phenylalanine or tryptophan. The D gene is left open where the match is weak. A clone size is listed for some rows: how often the clone was seen (once, few, many), or a class if it is expanded.

J	D	V	size	DNA	CDR3
TRBJ1-1	.	TRBV6-6	.	TGTGCCAGCAGTTACGGAGGGACGCCGAACACTGAAGCTTTCTTT	CASSYGGTPNTEAFF
TRBJ2-7	.	TRBV7-8	.	TGTGCCAGCAGCTTAGAGCGGGCCGACTACGAGCAGTACTTC	CASSLERADYEQYF
TRBJ2-2	TRBD1	TRBV6-2/TRBV6-3	.	TGTGCCAGCAGTTTTCCCGGGACAGGGACCGGGGAGCTGTTTTTT	CASSFPGTGTGELFF
TRBJ2-1	TRBD1	TRBV9	.	TGTGCCAGCAGCGACACGACAGGGGACTACAATGAGCAGTTCTTC	CASSDTTGDYNEQFF
TRBJ1-1	.	TRBV19	.	TGTGCCAGTAGTACGTCCGGCTTGGGCGCTGAAGCTTTCTTT	CASSTSGLGAEAFF
TRBJ2-3	.	TRBV27	.	TGTGCCAGCACCCGTCGGGGGGCTAGCACAGATACGCAGTATTTT	CASTRRGASTDTQYF
TRBJ1-5	TRBD1	TRBV6-5	.	TGTGCCAGCAGCTGGAACAGGGGCAGCAATCAGCCCCAGCATTTT	CASSWNRGSNQPQHF
TRBJ2-1	TRBD1	TRBV6-5	.	TGTGCCAGCAGGGACAGGGTCAATGAGCAGTTCTTC	CASRDRVNEQFF
TRBJ1-1	.	TRBV20-1	.	TGCAGTGCTAGTGGGGGGCAGGGTCAAGCTTTCTTT	CSASGGQGQAFF
TRBJ1-6	.	TRBV6-5	.	TGTGCCAGCAGTAGAAGCAATTCACCCCTCCACTTT	CASSRSNSPLHF
TRBJ1-2	TRBD1	TRBV23-1	.	TGCGCCAGCAGTCGGGACAGGGAGACCGGCTACACCTTC	CASSRDRETGYTF
TRBJ2-7	.	TRBV10-2	few	TGCGCCAGCAGGCCTAGCGCCATCTACGAGCAGTACTTC	CASRPSAIYEQYF
TRBJ1-1	.	TRBV30	.	TGTGCCTGGATCTTTGGGGGCATGAACACTGAAGCTTTCTTT	CAWIFGGMNTEAFF
TRBJ1-5	.	TRBV4-1	.	TGCGCCAGCAGCCCTGGGGGACTGGCGAGCAATCAGCCCCAGCATTTT	CASSPGGLASNQPQHF
TRBJ2-7	.	TRBV19	.	TGTGCCAGTAGTATGGTGGGACTTACTTACGAGCAGTACTTC	CASSMVGLTYEQYF
TRBJ1-2	TRBD1	TRBV6-5	.	TGTGCCAGCAGTTACTCGTCTGGGACAGGGGGCGAAAGCTACACCTTC	CASSYSSGTGGESYTF
TRBJ2-3	TRBD2	TRBV5-4	.	TGTGCCAGCAGCCCGTATTTGAGCGGGGGGACAGATACGCAGTATTTT	CASSPYLSGGTDTQYF
TRBJ2-1	TRBD2	TRBV19	.	TGTGCCAGTAGTATAGCGGGAGGGAGTAACAATGAGCAGTTCTTC	CASSIAGGSNNEQFF
TRBJ2-3	TRBD2	TRBV5-1	.	TGCGCCAGCAGCTTGTCTAGCGGGTCAGATACGCAGTATTTT	CASSLSSGSDTQYF
TRBJ1-6	.	TRBV30	.	TGTGCCTGGAGCTCGACAAGATTTAGCTCCTATAATTCACCCCTCCACTTT	CAWSSTRFSSYNSPLHF
TRBJ2-7	.	TRBV11-2	.	TGTGCCAGCAGCTTAGGTACCACCACCGGCGAGCAGTACTTC	CASSLGTTTGEQYF
TRBJ1-1	TRBD1	TRBV19	.	TGTGCCAGCGACAGGGGGAACACTGAAGCTTTCTTT	CASDRGNTEAFF
TRBJ1-3	.	TRBV13	once	TGTGCCAGCAGCCTGGAGGACACCATATATTTT	CASSLEDTIYF
TRBJ1-6	TRBD1	TRBV7-8	.	TGTGCCAGCAGCTCATACAGGGGAGGCTCACCCCTCCACTTT	CASSSYRGGSPLHF
TRBJ2-5	.	TRBV3-1/TRBV3-2	.	TGTGCCAGCAGCCGGAGCACTGTACAAGAGACCCAGTACTTC	CASSRSTVQETQYF
TRBJ2-2	TRBD1	TRBV5-8	.	TGTGCCAGACTTAAGGGACAGGGGGCGGGGGTGAGCACCGGGGAGCTGTTTTTT	CARLKGQGAGVSTGELFF
TRBJ1-5	.	TRBV7-2	.	TGTGCCAGCAGCGACCAGGGCCACAATCAGCCCCAGCATTTT	CASSDQGHNQPQHF
TRBJ1-2	TRBD1	TRBV14	.	TGTGCCAGCAGCCACCGGACAGGGGGCGCTTACTATGGCTACACCTTC	CASSHRTGGAYYGYTF
TRBJ2-2	TRBD2	TRBV3-1/TRBV3-2	.	TGTGCCAGCAGCCGTTCGGGACTAGCGAACACCGGGGAGCTGTTTTTT	CASSRSGLANTGELFF
TRBJ2-1	TRBD2	TRBV7-3	.	TGTGCCAGCAGCTTTGGTTTTGGTGAGACAGCGGGAAATGAGCAGTTCTTC	CASSFGFGETAGNEQFF
TRBJ1-5	TRBD1	TRBV19	.	TGTGCCAGTAGTACCCCCTGGACAGGGATTAGCAATCAGCCCCAGCATTTT	CASSTPWTGISNQPQHF
TRBJ2-7	TRBD1	TRBV28	.	TGTGCCAGCAGTTCCCCCGGGAGACAGGGGGCGCGCGAGCAGTACTTC	CASSSPGRQGAREQYF
TRBJ2-2	TRBD1	TRBV7-3	.	TGTGCCAGCAGCTTAACAGGGGGCAACGGCGGGGAGCTGTTTTTT	CASSLTGGNGGELFF
TRBJ2-1	TRBD2	TRBV7-3	.	TGTGCCAGCAGCTCCAAGGGGCGGGGGTCCTACAATGAGCAGTTCTTC	CASSSKGRGSYNEQFF
TRBJ1-2	.	TRBV7-8	.	TGTGCCAGCAGCCCGGACGAGGGCTATGGCTACACCTTC	CASSPDEGYGYTF
TRBJ1-5	.	TRBV6-6	.	TGTGCTGCAGGGCTTAGCAATCAGCCCCAGCATTTT	CAAGLSNQPQHF